The clone carrying this T cell receptor (beta chain) has a count of ten or more. Its antigen is not known. This sample was included in a study of neurological immune-mediated disorders. Broader study findings: In HTLV-1-associated myelopathy, TCR clonal expansion was greatest, whereas multiple sclerosis had the least, falling below healthy controls.

V was pared by 4 bases and J by 2 bases, with 5 bases of the junction left unmatched. CDR3 length: 16 amino acids. Germline CDR1 reads MGHRA; CDR2 reads YSYEKL. The unsorted libraries had their origin in 2 million PBMCs stored at -80 C. 5'RACE with 10-nucleotide random UMIs produced the cDNA. Each CDR3 protein gets one entry after TCRdb re-called the 5' RACE reads with MiXCR. The table records 20,000 to 25,000 distinct CDR3 sequences, over 5.5% of them present only once. This receptor was identified in a woman aged 40 to 50 in good health. The source material was PBMCs. This chain links TRBV4-1 with TRBJ2-1; TRBD2 matches at 10 bases. The CDR3 coding sequence is TGCGCCAGCAGCCCCCTAAGCGGGAGGGCCTACAATGAGCAGTTCTTC. Its protein is CASSPLSGRAYNEQFF.